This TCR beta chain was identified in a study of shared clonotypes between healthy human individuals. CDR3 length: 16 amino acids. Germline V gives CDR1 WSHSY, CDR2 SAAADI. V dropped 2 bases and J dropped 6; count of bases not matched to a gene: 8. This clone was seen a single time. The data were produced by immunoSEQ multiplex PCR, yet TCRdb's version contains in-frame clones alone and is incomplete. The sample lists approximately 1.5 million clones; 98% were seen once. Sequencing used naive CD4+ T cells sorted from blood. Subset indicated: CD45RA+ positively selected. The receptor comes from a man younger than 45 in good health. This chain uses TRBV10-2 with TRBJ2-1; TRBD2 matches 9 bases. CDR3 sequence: CASSEISGSVGNEQFF. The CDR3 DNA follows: TGCGCCAGCAGTGAGATTAGCGGGAGTGTGGGCAATGAGCAGTTCTTC.